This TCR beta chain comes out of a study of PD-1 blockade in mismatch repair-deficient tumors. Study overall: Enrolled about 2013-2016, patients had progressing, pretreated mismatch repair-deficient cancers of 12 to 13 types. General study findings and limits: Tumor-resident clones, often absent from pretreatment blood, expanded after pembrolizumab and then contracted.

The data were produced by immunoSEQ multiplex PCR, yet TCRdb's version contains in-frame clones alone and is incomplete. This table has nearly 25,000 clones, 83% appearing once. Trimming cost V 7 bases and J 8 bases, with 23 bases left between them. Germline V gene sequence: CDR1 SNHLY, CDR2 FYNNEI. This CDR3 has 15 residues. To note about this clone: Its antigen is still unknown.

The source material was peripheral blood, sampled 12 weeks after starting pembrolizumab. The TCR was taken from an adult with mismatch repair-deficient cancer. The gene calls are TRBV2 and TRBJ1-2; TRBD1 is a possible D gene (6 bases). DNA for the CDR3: TGTGCCAGCATATCCACGGGGGCAACCTTTGAGGGCTACACCTTC. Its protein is CASISTGATFEGYTF. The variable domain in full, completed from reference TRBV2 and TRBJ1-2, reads EPEVTQTPSHQVTQMGQEVILRCVPISNHLYFYWYRQILGQKVEFLVSFYNNEISEKSEIFDDQFSVERPDGSNFTLKIRSTKLEDSAMYFCASISTGATFEGYTFGSGTRLTVV.